A few counts support the clone carrying this T cell receptor (beta chain). This record comes from a study of Graves' ophthalmopathy and Graves' hyperthyroidism. At the level of the study: The stable label applied to hyperthyroidism with no ophthalmopathy within 18 months of follow-up.

From RNA, the CDR3 regions of TCR beta chains were amplified and sequenced. HTBI-primed first-round RT-PCR preceded second-round multiplex PCR. TCRdb reprocessed the multiplex PCR reads with MiXCR, giving one entry per CDR3 protein. The sample includes over a million distinct CDR3 sequences, 35% to 45% of them seen just once. Recruitment covered hyperthyroidism patients aged 18 to 65 whose new diagnosis was of under 2 months' duration. In this cohort, patients with other autoimmune diseases, uncontrolled infections, pregnancy or lactation were excluded. Thyroid ultrasound, orbital computed tomography, TRAb, serum thyroxine and clinical symptoms formed the basis of diagnosis. With 0 bases removed from V and 7 bases from J, the gap between germline ends came to 10 bases. The CDR3 is made up of 13 amino acids. The germline CDR1 and CDR2 sequences are LGHNA and YSLEER.

The clonotype was recovered from an adult man with Graves' hyperthyroidism. The chain joins TRBV4-3 to TRBJ2-7; a weak D match, TRBD2 (5 bases). The specimen was peripheral blood or thyroid tissue (not recorded which). In DNA form, the CDR3 reads TGCGCCAGCAGCCAAGAGGGATCGGGAGAGCAGTACTTC. Its translation: CASSQEGSGEQYF.